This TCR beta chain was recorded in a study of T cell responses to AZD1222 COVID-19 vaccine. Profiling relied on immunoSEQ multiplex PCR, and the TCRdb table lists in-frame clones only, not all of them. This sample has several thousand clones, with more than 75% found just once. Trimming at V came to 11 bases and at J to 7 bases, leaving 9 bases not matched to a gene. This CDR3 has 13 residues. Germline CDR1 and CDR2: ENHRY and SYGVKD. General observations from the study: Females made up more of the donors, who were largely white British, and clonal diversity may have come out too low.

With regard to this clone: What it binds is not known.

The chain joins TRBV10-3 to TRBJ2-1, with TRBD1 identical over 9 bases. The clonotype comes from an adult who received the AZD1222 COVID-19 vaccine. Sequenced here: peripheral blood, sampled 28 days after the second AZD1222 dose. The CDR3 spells CAAGDRAYNEQFF. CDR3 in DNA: TGTGCCGCGGGGGACAGGGCTTATAATGAGCAGTTCTTC.